This is a list of T cell receptor beta chains from one sample in a study of T cells after yellow fever vaccination. One entry per CDR3 protein, called by TCRdb with MiXCR from the 5' RACE reads. This sample has 150,000 to 200,000 distinct CDR3 sequences, with about 11% found just once. This specimen was CD8+ T cells sorted from PBMCs, taken 15 days after the yellow fever booster vaccination. The receptors were sampled from a man between 18 and 29 years old who received the YFV17D yellow fever vaccine. Both conserved end residues are part of each CDR3. Fields, in order: CDR3 length, D gene, J gene, V gene, clone size, CDR3 protein, CDR3 DNA. A D gene is named only where the DNA matches it firmly. Some rows mark clone size as missing; the rest say once, few, many or name a class of expanded clone.

>21|.|TRBJ2-2|TRBV9|.
CASSVQSLKADPIMTTGELFF
TGTGCCAGCAGCGTACAGTCCCTAAAGGCGGACCCAATCATGACCACCGGGGAGCTGTTTTTT
>14|.|TRBJ1-1|TRBV7-6|.
CASSPDQGRTEAFF
TGTGCCAGCAGCCCAGACCAGGGACGCACTGAAGCTTTCTTT
>13|.|TRBJ2-3|TRBV6-5|.
CASSYVNTDTQYF
TGTGCCAGCAGTTACGTCAACACAGATACGCAGTATTTT
>15|TRBD1|TRBJ1-2|TRBV6-6|few
CASSPPGQGIRGYTF
TGTGCCAGCAGTCCCCCGGGACAGGGTATTCGTGGCTACACCTTC
>17|.|TRBJ1-1|TRBV4-1|.
CASSQEGGDLWGTEAFF
TGCGCCAGCAGCCAAGAGGGGGGAGACCTTTGGGGCACTGAAGCTTTCTTT
>17|TRBD1|TRBJ2-2|TRBV4-3|few
CASSHWTGGMNTGELFF
TGCGCCAGCAGCCACTGGACAGGGGGCATGAACACCGGGGAGCTGTTTTTT
>15|TRBD2|TRBJ2-3|TRBV3-1|.
CASSQKSGGTDTKYF
TGTGCCAGCAGCCAGAAGAGCGGGGGGACAGATACGAAGTATTTT
>14|TRBD2|TRBJ2-1|TRBV29-1|.
CSVADGGSFDEQFF
TGCAGCGTTGCGGACGGGGGGTCTTTTGATGAGCAGTTCTTC
>16|TRBD2|TRBJ2-5|TRBV27|.
CASSSFSGTTQETQYF
TGTGCCAGCAGTTCTTTCTCCGGGACTACCCAAGAGACCCAGTACTTC
>12|.|TRBJ2-7|TRBV7-9|many
CASSFGPYEQYF
TGTGCCAGCAGCTTCGGCCCCTACGAGCAGTACTTC
>13|.|TRBJ2-5|TRBV29-1|many
CSVEKDFKETQYF
TGCAGCGTTGAAAAGGACTTTAAAGAGACCCAGTACTTC
>16|.|TRBJ2-5|TRBV10-3|many
CAISERGAGDTETQYF
TGTGCCATCAGTGAGCGCGGGGCAGGGGATACGGAGACCCAGTACTTC
>16|TRBD2|TRBJ2-1|TRBV4-3|.
CASSHGRTSGYNEQFF
TGCGCCAGCAGCCATGGTCGGACTAGCGGCTACAATGAGCAGTTCTTC
>15|TRBD1|TRBJ2-5|TRBV4-1|.
CASQDRASAGETQYF
TGCGCCAGCCAGGACAGGGCGAGCGCGGGAGAGACCCAGTACTTC
>15|.|TRBJ1-4|TRBV4-3|many
CASSQDDGGWEKLFF
TGCGCCAGCAGCCAAGATGACGGGGGATGGGAAAAACTGTTTTTT
>16|TRBD2|TRBJ2-3|TRBV5-6|.
CASSLGLAGRTDTQYF
TGTGCCAGCAGCTTGGGTCTAGCGGGGCGCACAGATACGCAGTATTTT
>15|.|TRBJ1-2|TRBV9|.
CASSHVEPGAYGYTF
TGTGCCAGCAGCCACGTAGAACCCGGGGCCTATGGCTACACCTTC
>13|.|TRBJ1-1|TRBV3-1|few
CASSPGRGDEAFF
TGTGCCAGCAGCCCCGGTCGGGGAGATGAAGCTTTCTTT
>12|.|TRBJ2-5|TRBV29-1|many
CSVERVGETQYF
TGCAGCGTTGAACGGGTAGGGGAGACCCAGTACTTC
>13|.|TRBJ2-3|TRBV29-1|few
CSVEELLTDTQYF
TGCAGCGTTGAAGAGCTCCTCACAGATACGCAGTATTTT
>15|.|TRBJ2-1|TRBV9|.
CASSDGRTPYNEQFF
TGTGCCAGCAGCGACGGACGGACTCCCTACAATGAGCAGTTCTTC
>14|.|TRBJ2-1|TRBV5-5|.
CASSLNRVEHEQFF
TGTGCCAGCAGCTTGAACAGGGTCGAGCATGAGCAGTTCTTC
>19|TRBD1|TRBJ1-1|TRBV6-5|.
CASSYQIAGTGVLWTEAFF
TGTGCCAGCAGTTACCAAATAGCCGGGACAGGGGTGTTATGGACTGAAGCTTTCTTT
>16|TRBD2|TRBJ2-1|TRBV5-1|few
CASDTGTSGGAVEQFF
TGCGCCAGCGATACCGGGACTAGCGGGGGGGCGGTTGAGCAGTTCTTC
>17|TRBD2|TRBJ2-1|TRBV4-1|.
CASSQVRLAGGNNEQFF
TGCGCCAGCAGCCAGGTGCGACTAGCGGGGGGGAACAATGAGCAGTTCTTC
>14|TRBD2|TRBJ2-2|TRBV6-5|few
CASSHGGRSGELFF
TGTGCCAGCAGCCACGGGGGGAGATCCGGGGAGCTGTTTTTT
>16|TRBD2|TRBJ2-1|TRBV4-1|.
CASSQDSALALDEQFF
TGCGCCAGCAGCCAAGATAGTGCACTAGCGCTTGATGAGCAGTTCTTC
>17|.|TRBJ2-1|TRBV7-6|few
CASSLAPGGPPYNEQFF
TGTGCCAGCAGCTTAGCCCCGGGGGGCCCACCCTACAATGAGCAGTTCTTC
>14|TRBD1|TRBJ1-2|TRBV5-6|few
CASSSGTAFYGYTF
TGTGCCAGCAGCTCCGGGACAGCGTTCTATGGCTACACCTTC
>16|.|TRBJ2-4|TRBV3-1|few
CASSQDSRLLVSIQYF
TGTGCCAGCAGCCAAGATAGTAGGCTCTTAGTAAGCATTCAGTACTTC
>17|TRBD2|TRBJ2-1|TRBV4-3|few
CASSQDRGGDSYNEQFF
TGCGCCAGCAGCCAAGATCGCGGGGGGGACTCCTACAATGAGCAGTTCTTC
>15|TRBD2|TRBJ2-1|TRBV5-1|.
CASSTGLASYNEQFF
TGCGCCAGCAGCACGGGACTAGCAAGCTACAATGAGCAGTTCTTC
>19|TRBD2|TRBJ2-3|TRBV5-6|few
CASSLGIRLAGGYTDTQYF
TGTGCCAGCAGCTTGGGTATACGACTAGCGGGGGGATACACAGATACGCAGTATTTT
>16|.|TRBJ2-1|TRBV20-1|few
CSAEGGQTHHYNEQFF
TGCAGTGCCGAGGGGGGCCAGACCCACCACTACAATGAGCAGTTCTTC
>16|.|TRBJ2-3|TRBV7-2|.
CASSLATGPNTDTQYF
TGTGCCAGCAGCTTAGCGACTGGGCCCAACACAGATACGCAGTATTTT
>11|.|TRBJ1-1|TRBV29-1|few
CSVEDSTEAFF
TGCAGCGTTGAAGATTCAACGGAAGCTTTCTTT
>15|.|TRBJ1-1|TRBV19|few
CASSINAPPATEAFF
TGTGCCAGTAGTATAAATGCACCACCTGCCACTGAAGCTTTCTTT
>16|TRBD1|TRBJ1-2|TRBV5-5|.
CASSLEAPQGLDGYTF
TGTGCCAGCAGCTTAGAGGCCCCACAGGGGTTGGATGGCTACACCTTC
>17|TRBD2|TRBJ2-3|TRBV4-1|few
CASSPSIAGGQADTQYF
TGCGCCAGCAGCCCCTCCATCGCGGGGGGGCAGGCAGATACGCAGTATTTT
>15|TRBD2|TRBJ2-5|TRBV2|few
CASSEELAEGETQYF
TGTGCCAGCAGTGAAGAGCTAGCGGAAGGAGAGACCCAGTACTTC
>15|TRBD2|TRBJ2-3|TRBV6-5|.
CASSPETSGAHTQYF
TGTGCCAGCAGTCCAGAGACTAGCGGGGCACATACGCAGTATTTT
>16|TRBD1|TRBJ2-5|TRBV11-2|.
CASSLARRGGEETQYF
TGTGCCAGCAGCTTAGCCCGGCGAGGGGGCGAGGAGACCCAGTACTTC
>14|.|TRBJ2-7|TRBV6-5|.
CASSFGTDPYEQYF
TGTGCCAGCAGTTTCGGGACGGATCCCTACGAGCAGTACTTC